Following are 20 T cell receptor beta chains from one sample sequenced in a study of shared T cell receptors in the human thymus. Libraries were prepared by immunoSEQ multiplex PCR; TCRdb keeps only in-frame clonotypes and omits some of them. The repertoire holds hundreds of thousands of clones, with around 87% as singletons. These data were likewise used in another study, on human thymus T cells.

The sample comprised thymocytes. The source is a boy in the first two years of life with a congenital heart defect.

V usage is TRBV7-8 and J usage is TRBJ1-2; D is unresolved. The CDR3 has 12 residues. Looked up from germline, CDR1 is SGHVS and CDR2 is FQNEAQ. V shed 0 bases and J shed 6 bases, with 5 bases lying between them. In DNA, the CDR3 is TGTGCCAGCAGCTTAGCGCGGGATGGCTACACCTTC. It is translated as CASSLARDGYTF.

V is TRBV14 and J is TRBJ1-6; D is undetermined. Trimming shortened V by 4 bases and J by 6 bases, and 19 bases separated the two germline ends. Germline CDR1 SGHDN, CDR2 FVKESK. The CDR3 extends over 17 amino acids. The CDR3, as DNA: TGTGCCAGCAGCCTAAGCGGGCAGACTTTATTTAATTCACCCCTCCACTTT. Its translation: CASSLSGQTLFNSPLHF.

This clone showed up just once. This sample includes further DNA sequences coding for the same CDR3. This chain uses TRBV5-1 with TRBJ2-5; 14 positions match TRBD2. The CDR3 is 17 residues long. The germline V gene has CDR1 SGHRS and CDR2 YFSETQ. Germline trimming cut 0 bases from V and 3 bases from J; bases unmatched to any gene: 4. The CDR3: CASSLGRTSGGKETQYF. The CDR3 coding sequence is TGCGCCAGCAGCTTGGGACGGACTAGCGGGGGGAAAGAGACCCAGTACTTC.

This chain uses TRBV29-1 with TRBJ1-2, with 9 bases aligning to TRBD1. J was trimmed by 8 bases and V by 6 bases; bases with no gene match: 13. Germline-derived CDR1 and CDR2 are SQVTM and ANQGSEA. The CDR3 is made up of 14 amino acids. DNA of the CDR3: TGCAGCGTGTACAGACAGGGGGTGAATGAAGGCTACACCTTC. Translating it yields CSVYRQGVNEGYTF.

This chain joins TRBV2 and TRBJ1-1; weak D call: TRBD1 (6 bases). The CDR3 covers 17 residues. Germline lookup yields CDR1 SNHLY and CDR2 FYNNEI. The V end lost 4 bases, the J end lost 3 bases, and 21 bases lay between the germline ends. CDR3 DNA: TGTGCCAGCAGTGGGTTACTGGCAGGGGATTTATACACTGAAGCTTTCTTT. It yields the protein CASSGLLAGDLYTEAFF.

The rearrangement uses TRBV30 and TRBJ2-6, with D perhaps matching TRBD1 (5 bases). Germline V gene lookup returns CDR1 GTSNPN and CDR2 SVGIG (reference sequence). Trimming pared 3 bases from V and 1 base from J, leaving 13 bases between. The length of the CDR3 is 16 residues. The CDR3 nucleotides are TGTGCCTGGAGCGCCAGACAGAGTTCTGGGGCCAACGTCCTGACTTTC. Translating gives CAWSARQSSGANVLTF.

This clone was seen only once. CDR3 sequence: CASSLVPQGRNTGELFF. In nucleotides, the CDR3 is TGTGCCAGCAGCTTAGTCCCACAGGGACGGAACACCGGGGAGCTGTTTTTT. The genes are TRBV7-9 and TRBJ2-2, with a possible D match to TRBD1 (6 bases). Per the germline V gene, CDR1 is SEHNR and CDR2 is FQNEAQ (reference sequence). Trimming pared 1 base from V and 1 base from J, leaving 13 bases between. The CDR3 is made up of 17 amino acids.

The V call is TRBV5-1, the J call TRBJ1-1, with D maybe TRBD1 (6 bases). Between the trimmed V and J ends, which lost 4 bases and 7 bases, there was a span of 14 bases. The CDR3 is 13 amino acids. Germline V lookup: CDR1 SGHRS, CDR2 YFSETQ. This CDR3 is CASSPTGKDEAFF. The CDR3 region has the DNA TGCGCCAGCAGCCCGACAGGTAAAGATGAAGCTTTCTTT. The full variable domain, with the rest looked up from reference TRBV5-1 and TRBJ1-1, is KAGVTQTPRYLIKTRGQQVTLSCSPISGHRSVSWYQQTPGQGLQFLFEYFSETQRNKGNFPGRFSGRQFSNSRSEMNVSTLELGDSALYLCASSPTGKDEAFFGQGTRLTVV.

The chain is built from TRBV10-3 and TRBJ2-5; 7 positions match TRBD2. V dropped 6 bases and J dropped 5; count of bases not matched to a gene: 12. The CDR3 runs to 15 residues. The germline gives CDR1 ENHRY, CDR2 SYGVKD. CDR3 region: CAIREGRAKGETQYF. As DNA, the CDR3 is TGTGCCATCAGGGAAGGGAGGGCGAAAGGGGAGACCCAGTACTTC.

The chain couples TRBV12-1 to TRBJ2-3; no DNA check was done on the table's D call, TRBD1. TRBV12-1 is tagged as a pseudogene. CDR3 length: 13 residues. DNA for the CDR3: TGTGCCAGCAGCTTTGACAGGGCAGATACGCAGTATTTT. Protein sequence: CASSFDRADTQYF.

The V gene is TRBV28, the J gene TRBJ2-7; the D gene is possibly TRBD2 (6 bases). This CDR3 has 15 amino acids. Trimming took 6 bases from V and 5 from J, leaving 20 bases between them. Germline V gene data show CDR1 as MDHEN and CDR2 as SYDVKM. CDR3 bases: TGTGCCAGCAGCTTTTCACTAGCAGCCGGGGACGAGCAGTACTTC. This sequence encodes CASSFSLAAGDEQYF.

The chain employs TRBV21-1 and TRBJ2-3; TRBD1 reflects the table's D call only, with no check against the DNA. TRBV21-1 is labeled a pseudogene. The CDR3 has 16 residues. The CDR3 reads CASSGPRQGGTDTQYF. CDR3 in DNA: TGTGCCAGCAGCGGTCCACGCCAGGGGGGCACAGATACGCAGTATTTT.

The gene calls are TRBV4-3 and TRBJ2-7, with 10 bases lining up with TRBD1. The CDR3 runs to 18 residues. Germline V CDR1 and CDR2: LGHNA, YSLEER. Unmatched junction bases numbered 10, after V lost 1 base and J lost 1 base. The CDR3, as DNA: TGCGCCAGCAGCCAAGTGCGGTGCGGACAGGGGGGTTCCTACGAGCAGTACTTC. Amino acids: CASSQVRCGQGGSYEQYF.

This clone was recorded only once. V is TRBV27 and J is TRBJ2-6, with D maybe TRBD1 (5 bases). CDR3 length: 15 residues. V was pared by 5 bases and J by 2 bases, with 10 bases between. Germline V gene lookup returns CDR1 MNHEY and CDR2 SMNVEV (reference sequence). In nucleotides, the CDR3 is TGTGCCAGCAGTCTGACAGCTACTGGGGCCAACGTCCTGACTTTC. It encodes CASSLTATGANVLTF.

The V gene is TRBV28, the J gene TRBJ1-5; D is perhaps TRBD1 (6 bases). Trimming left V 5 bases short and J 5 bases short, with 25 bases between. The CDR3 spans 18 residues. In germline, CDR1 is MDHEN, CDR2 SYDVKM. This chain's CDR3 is CASSPPLNRVVVDQPQHF. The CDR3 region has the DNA TGTGCCAGCAGTCCACCGCTGAACAGGGTAGTGGTGGATCAGCCCCAGCATTTT.

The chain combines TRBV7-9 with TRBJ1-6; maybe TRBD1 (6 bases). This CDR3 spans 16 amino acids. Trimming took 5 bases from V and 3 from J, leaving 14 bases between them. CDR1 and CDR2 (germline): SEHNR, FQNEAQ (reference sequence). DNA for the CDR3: TGTGCCAGCAGCACGGGGGAGGGACACTATAATTCACCCCTCCACTTT. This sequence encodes CASSTGEGHYNSPLHF.

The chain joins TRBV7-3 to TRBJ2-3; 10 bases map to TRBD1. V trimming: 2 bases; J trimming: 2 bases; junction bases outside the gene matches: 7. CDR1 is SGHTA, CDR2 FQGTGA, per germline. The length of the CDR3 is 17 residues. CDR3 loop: CASSLHGQGDITDTQYF. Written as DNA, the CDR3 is TGTGCCAGCAGCTTACACGGACAGGGGGATATCACAGATACGCAGTATTTT.

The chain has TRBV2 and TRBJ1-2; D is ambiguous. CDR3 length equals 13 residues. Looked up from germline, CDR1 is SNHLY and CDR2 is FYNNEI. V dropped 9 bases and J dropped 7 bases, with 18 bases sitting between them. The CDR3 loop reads CARAGPPSAGYTF. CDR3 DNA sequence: TGTGCCAGGGCGGGCCCCCCCAGCGCTGGCTACACCTTC.

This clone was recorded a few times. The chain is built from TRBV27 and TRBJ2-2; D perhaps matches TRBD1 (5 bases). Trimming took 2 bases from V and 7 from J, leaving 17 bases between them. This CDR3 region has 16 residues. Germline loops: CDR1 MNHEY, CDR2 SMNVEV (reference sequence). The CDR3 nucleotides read TGTGCCAGCAGTTTAAGCAGGGTAGGGAAGGACGGGGAGCTGTTTTTT. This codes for CASSLSRVGKDGELFF.

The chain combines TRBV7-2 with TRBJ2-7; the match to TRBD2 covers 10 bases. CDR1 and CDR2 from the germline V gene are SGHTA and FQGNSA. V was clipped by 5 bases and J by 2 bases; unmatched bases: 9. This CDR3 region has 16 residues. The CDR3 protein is CASSLIAGGKTYEQYF. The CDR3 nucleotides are TGTGCCAGCAGCCTGATAGCGGGGGGCAAAACCTACGAGCAGTACTTC.